This TCR beta chain was documented in a study of blood T cells in healthy people across ages. This clonotype occurred a few times. The use of a sample-barcoded 5' primer and a J-beta primer mix characterized a second PCR of 7 to 11 cycles. TCRdb passed the 5' RACE reads through MiXCR, listing each CDR3 protein once. The repertoire has 1,500,000 or so distinct CDR3 sequences, approximately 59% of them found once; the top ten carry 6.5% to 8.5%. The clonotype was recovered from a man aged 18 to 30 in good health. Sequenced: blood.

As DNA, the CDR3 is TGTGCCAGCAGCCGCCGGGACAGTGACGAGCAGTACTTC. It encodes CASSRRDSDEQYF. The rearrangement joins TRBV3-1 to TRBJ2-7; 7 bases match TRBD1. The length of the CDR3 is 13 residues. Per germline, CDR1 LGHDT and CDR2 YNNKEL (reference sequence). The junction had 5 bases not matched to a gene; V was cut back by 4 bases and J by 5 bases.